The source of this T cell receptor beta chain is a study of TIL therapy for anti-PD-1-resistant metastatic lung cancer. Findings and limits, study-wide: The cohort had more treatment-naive, never-smoker and oncogene-addicted patients than typical.

Concerning this clone itself: Antigen specificity is unknown.

Sequencing used immunoSEQ v3. Clones were read by immunoSEQ multiplex PCR, and TCRdb kept only the in-frame ones, dropping some. The table records tens of thousands of clones, roughly 91% of them present only once. The ends were cut back, 2 bases at V and 0 bases at J, with 17 bases in the middle. CDR3 length: 17 residues. Germline lookup yields CDR1 SGHRS and CDR2 YFSETQ. The time point here: pre-treatment sample, taken before nivolumab and TIL therapy. This clonotype was sampled from a person aged 25 to 80 with non-small cell lung cancer. Source: blood, taken at baseline. The rearrangement uses TRBV5-1 and TRBJ1-1; no definite D call. CDR3 residues: CASSFSSVGHLNTEAFF. The CDR3 DNA is TGCGCCAGCAGCTTCTCATCAGTTGGTCACCTGAACACTGAAGCTTTCTTT.